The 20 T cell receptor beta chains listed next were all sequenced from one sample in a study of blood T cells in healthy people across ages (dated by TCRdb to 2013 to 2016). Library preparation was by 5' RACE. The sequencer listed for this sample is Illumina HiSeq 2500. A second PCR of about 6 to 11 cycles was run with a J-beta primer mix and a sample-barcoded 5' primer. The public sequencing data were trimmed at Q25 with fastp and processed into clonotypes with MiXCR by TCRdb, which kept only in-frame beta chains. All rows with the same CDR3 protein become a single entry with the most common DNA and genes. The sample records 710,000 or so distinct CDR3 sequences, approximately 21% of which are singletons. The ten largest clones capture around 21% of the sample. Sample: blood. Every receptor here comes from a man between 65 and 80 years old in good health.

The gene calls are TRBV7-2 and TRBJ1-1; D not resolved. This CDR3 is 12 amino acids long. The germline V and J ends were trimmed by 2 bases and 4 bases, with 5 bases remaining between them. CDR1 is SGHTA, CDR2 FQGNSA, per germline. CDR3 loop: CASSLWPTEAFF. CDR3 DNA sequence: TGTGCCAGCAGCTTATGGCCCACTGAAGCTTTCTTT.

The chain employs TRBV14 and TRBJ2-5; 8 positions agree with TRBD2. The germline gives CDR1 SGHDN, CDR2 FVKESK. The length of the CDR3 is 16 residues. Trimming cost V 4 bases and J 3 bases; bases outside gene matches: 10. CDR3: CASSLGGVAGKETQYF. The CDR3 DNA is TGTGCCAGCAGCCTAGGGGGGGTAGCGGGAAAAGAGACCCAGTACTTC. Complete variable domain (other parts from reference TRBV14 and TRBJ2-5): EAGVTQFPSHSVIEKGQTVTLRCDPISGHDNLYWYRRVMGKEIKFLLHFVKESKQDESGMPNNRFLAERTGGTYSTLKVQPAELEDSGVYFCASSLGGVAGKETQYFGPGTRLLVL.

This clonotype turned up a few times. The CDR3, as DNA: TGTGCCAGCAGCGTAGGGGCAGGCTTGGGCTCCTACAATGAGCAGTTCTTC. Its translation: CASSVGAGLGSYNEQFF. The chain uses TRBV9 and TRBJ2-1; D is undetermined. V lost 0 bases to trimming and J lost 0 bases, with 13 bases between them. CDR1 is SGDLS and CDR2 is YYNGEE in the germline V gene. CDR3 length: 17 amino acids.

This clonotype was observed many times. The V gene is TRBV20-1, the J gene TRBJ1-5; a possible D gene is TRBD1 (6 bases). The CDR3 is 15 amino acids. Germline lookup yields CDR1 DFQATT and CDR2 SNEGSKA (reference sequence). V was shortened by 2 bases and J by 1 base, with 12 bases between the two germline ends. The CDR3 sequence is CSARPGEGSNQPQHF. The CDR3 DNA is TGCAGTGCTAGACCAGGGGAGGGGAGCAATCAGCCCCAGCATTTT.

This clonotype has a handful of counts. The CDR3 sequence: CASSFRADRETQYF. For the CDR3, the DNA is TGCGCCAGCAGCTTCCGAGCAGATAGGGAGACCCAGTACTTC. The chain joins TRBV5-1 to TRBJ2-5; D gene unclear. This CDR3 comprises 14 residues. The V and J ends lost 2 bases and 5 bases respectively, with 13 bases between them. Germline V gene lookup returns CDR1 SGHRS and CDR2 YFSETQ.

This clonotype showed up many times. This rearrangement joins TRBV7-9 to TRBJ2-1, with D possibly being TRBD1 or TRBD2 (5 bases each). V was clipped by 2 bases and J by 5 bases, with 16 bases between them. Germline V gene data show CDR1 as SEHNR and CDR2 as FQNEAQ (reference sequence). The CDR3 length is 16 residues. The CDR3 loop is CASSLRRDGPHNEQFF. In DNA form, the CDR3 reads TGTGCCAGCAGCTTAAGAAGGGACGGACCCCACAATGAGCAGTTCTTC.

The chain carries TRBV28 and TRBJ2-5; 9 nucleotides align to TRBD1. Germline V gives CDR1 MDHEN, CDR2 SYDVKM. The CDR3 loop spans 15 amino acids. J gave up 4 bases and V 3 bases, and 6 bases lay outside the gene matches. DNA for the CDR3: TGTGCCAGCAGTTTTTTTGGGACAGGGCGAGAGACCCAGTACTTC. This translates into CASSFFGTGRETQYF.

The CDR3 coding sequence is TGTGCCAGCAGCCAAGATTGGGGGGTCTACAATGAGCAGTTCTTC. Protein sequence: CASSQDWGVYNEQFF. The chain links TRBV3-1 to TRBJ2-1, with D possibly being TRBD2 (6 bases). Germline V gene data show CDR1 as LGHDT and CDR2 as YNNKEL (reference sequence). The V gene lost 0 bases and the J gene lost 3 bases, with 9 bases spanning the gap. The CDR3 has 15 amino acids.

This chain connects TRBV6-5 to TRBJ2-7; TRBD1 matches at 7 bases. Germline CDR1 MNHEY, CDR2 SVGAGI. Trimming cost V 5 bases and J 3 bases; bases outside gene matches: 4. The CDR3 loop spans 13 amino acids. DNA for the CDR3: TGTGCCAGCAGTGACAGACAGGGCTACGAGCAGTACTTC. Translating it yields CASSDRQGYEQYF.

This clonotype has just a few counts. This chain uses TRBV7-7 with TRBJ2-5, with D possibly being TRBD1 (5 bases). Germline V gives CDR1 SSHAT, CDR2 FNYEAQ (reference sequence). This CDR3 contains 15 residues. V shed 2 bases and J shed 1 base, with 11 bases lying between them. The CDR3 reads CASSLQQGGQETQYF. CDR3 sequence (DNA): TGTGCCAGCAGCTTACAGCAGGGTGGCCAAGAGACCCAGTACTTC.

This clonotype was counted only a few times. DNA for the CDR3: TGTGCCAGCACGTCCCAGGAGAACACCGGGGAGCTGTTTTTT. It encodes CASTSQENTGELFF. J is TRBJ2-2 and V is TRBV6-9; D remains ambiguous. Per germline, CDR1 MNHGY and CDR2 SVAAGI. The CDR3 is 14 residues long. V was cut by 7 bases and J by 1 base, with 10 bases left in between.

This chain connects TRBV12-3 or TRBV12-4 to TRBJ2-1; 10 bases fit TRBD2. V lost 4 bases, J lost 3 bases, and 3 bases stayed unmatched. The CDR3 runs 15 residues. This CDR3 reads CASSSTSGDYNEQFF. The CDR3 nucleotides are TGTGCCAGCAGTTCCACTAGCGGGGACTACAATGAGCAGTTCTTC.

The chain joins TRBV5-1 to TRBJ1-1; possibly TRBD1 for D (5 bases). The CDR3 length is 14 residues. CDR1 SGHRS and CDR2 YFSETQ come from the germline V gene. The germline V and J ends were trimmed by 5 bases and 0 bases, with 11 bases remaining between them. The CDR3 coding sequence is TGCGCCAGCAGGCTCGACAGTTTGAACACTGAAGCTTTCTTT. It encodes CASRLDSLNTEAFF.

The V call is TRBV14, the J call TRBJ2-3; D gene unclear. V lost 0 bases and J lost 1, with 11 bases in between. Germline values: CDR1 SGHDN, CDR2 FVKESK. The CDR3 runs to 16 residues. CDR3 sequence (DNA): TGTGCCAGCAGCCAAGATCTGGGTACCCGCACAGATACGCAGTATTTT. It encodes CASSQDLGTRTDTQYF.

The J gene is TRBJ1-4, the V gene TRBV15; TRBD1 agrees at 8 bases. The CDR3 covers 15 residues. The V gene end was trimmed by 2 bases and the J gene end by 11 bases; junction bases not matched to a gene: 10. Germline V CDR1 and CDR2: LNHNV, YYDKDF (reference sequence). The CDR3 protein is CATSRPMTGEVKLFF. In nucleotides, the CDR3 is TGTGCCACCAGCAGACCGATGACAGGGGAGGTTAAACTGTTTTTT.

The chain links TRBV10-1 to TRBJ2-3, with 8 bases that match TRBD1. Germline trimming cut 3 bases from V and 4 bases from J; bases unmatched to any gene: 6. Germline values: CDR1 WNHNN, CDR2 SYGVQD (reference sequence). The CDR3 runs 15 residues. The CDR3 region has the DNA TGCGCCAGCAGTGAAGGAGACAGGGGTGCAGATACGCAGTATTTT. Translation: CASSEGDRGADTQYF.

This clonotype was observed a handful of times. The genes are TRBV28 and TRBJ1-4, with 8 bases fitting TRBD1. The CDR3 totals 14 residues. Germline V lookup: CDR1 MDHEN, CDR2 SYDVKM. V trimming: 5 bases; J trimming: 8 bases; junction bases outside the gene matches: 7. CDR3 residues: CASSISGGWEKLFF. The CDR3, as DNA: TGTGCCAGCAGTATCTCAGGGGGCTGGGAAAAACTGTTTTTT.

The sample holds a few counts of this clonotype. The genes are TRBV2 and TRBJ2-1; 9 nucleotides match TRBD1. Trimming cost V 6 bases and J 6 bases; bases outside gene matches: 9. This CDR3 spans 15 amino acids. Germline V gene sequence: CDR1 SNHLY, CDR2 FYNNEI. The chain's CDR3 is CASSLNRGQVNEQFF. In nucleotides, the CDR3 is TGTGCCAGCAGCCTAAACAGGGGGCAGGTCAATGAGCAGTTCTTC.

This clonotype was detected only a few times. The CDR3 spells CASSRGSVIQYF. In DNA, the CDR3 is TGTGCCAGCAGTAGGGGGTCGGTCATTCAGTACTTC. V gene TRBV28 combines with J gene TRBJ2-4; TRBD1 might be the D (6 bases). Germline values: CDR1 MDHEN, CDR2 SYDVKM. CDR3 length equals 12 residues. Between the trimmed V and J ends, which lost 5 bases and 9 bases, there was a span of 11 bases.

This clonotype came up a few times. This chain's CDR3 is CATSRESASYYGYTF. The CDR3 DNA sequence: TGTGCCACCAGCAGAGAGTCCGCCAGCTACTATGGCTACACCTTC. This chain connects TRBV15 to TRBJ1-2, with no clear D. The CDR3 runs 15 residues. The germline gives CDR1 LNHNV, CDR2 YYDKDF (reference sequence). V was clipped by 0 bases and J by 3 bases, with 11 bases between them.